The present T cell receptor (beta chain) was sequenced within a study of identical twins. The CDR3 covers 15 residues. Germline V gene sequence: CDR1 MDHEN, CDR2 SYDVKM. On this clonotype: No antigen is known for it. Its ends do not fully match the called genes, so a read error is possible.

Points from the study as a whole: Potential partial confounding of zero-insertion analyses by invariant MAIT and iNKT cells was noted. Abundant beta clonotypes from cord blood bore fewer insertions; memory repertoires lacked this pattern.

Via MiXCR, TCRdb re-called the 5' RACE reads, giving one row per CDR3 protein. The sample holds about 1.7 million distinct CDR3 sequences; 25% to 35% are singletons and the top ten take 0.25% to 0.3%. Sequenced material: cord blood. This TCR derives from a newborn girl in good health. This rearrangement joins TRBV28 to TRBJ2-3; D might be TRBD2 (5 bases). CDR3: CASTRGSGRTDTLYF. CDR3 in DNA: TGTGCCAGCACACGGGGTAGTGGGCGCACAGATACGCTGTATTTT.